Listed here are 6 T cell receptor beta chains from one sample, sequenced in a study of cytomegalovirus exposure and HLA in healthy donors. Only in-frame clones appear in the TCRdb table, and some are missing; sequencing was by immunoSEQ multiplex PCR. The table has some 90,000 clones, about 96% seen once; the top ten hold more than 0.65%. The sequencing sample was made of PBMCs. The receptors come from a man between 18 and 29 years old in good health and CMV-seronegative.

The CDR3: CASSSLGLAESSYNEQFF. Here the CDR3 DNA reads TGTGCCAGCAGCTCCCTGGGACTAGCGGAATCCTCCTACAATGAGCAGTTCTTC. This chain connects TRBV7-9 to TRBJ2-1, with 11 positions matching TRBD2. Germline V CDR1 and CDR2: SEHNR, FQNEAQ (reference sequence). CDR3 length: 18 residues. V shed 4 bases, J shed 0 bases, and the junction held 8 bases outside the gene matches.

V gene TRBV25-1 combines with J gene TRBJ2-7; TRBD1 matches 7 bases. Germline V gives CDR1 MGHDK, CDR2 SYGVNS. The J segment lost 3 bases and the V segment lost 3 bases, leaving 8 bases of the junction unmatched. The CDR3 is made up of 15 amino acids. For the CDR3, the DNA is TGTGCCAGCAGTGATTGGGACAGCCTCCTCTACGAGCAGTACTTC. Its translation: CASSDWDSLLYEQYF.

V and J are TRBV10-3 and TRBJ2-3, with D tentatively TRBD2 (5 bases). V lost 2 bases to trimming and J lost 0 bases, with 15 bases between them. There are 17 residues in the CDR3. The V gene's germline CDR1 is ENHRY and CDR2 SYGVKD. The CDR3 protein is CAISESFGGGSTDTQYF. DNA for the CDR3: TGTGCCATCAGTGAGAGCTTCGGCGGCGGGAGCACAGATACGCAGTATTTT.

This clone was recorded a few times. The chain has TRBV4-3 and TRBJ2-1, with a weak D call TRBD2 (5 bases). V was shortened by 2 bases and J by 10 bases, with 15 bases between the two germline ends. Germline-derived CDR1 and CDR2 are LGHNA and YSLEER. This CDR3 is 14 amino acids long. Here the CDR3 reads CASSQHRTSGEQFF. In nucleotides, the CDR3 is TGCGCCAGCAGCCAACACCGGACGTCGGGGGAGCAGTTCTTC.

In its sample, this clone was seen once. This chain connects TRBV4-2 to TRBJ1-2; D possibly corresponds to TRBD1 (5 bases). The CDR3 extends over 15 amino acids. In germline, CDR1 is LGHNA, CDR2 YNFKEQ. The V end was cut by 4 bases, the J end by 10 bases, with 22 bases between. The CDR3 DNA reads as TGTGCCAGCAGCCGAACCCCCGGGGGAGGAGGGATCTACACCTTC. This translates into CASSRTPGGGGIYTF.

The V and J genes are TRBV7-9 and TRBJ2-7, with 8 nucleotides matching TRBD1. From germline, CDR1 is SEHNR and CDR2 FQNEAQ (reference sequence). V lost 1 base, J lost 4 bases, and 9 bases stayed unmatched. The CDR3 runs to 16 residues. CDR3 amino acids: CASSLVVRTGLYEQYF. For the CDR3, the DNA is TGTGCCAGCAGCTTAGTAGTAAGGACAGGGTTATACGAGCAGTACTTC.